These T cell receptor beta chains were read from a single sample in a study of T cell responses to AZD1222 COVID-19 vaccine. Assay: immunoSEQ multiplex PCR; the TCRdb copy retains only in-frame clones and omits some. Here the sample spans fewer than 200,000 clones, around 88% being singletons. This specimen consisted of peripheral blood, obtained on day 0 of AZD1222 vaccination. These receptors were collected from an adult in good health. Each CDR3 is given with its conserved first and last residue.

j_gene: TRBJ2-5; v_gene: TRBV10-1; CDR3aa: CASSESGGEETQYF
j_gene: TRBJ2-6; v_gene: TRBV5-5; CDR3aa: CASSLAGGGISSGANVLTF
j_gene: TRBJ2-7; v_gene: TRBV7-9; CDR3aa: CASSGWDRAAYEQYF
j_gene: TRBJ1-3; v_gene: TRBV5-6; CDR3aa: CASSLVSRGDTIYF
j_gene: TRBJ2-5; v_gene: TRBV7-9; CDR3aa: CASIGTAQETQYF
j_gene: TRBJ2-3; v_gene: TRBV7-3; CDR3aa: CASSSPSASTDTQYF
j_gene: TRBJ2-7; v_gene: TRBV7-8; CDR3aa: CASSLNWITSGRSYEQYF
j_gene: TRBJ1-2; v_gene: TRBV10-2; CDR3aa: CASSEDELYGYTF
j_gene: TRBJ2-3; v_gene: TRBV18; CDR3aa: CASSPSGGADTQYF
j_gene: TRBJ1-3; v_gene: TRBV28; CDR3aa: CASSFQGRNTIYF
j_gene: TRBJ2-6; v_gene: TRBV5-1; CDR3aa: CASSFLPGATSGANVLTF
j_gene: TRBJ2-2; v_gene: TRBV3-1/TRBV3-2; CDR3aa: CASSHDGGPGELFF
j_gene: TRBJ1-5; v_gene: TRBV28; CDR3aa: CASSLYWTGKNQPQHF
j_gene: TRBJ1-5; v_gene: TRBV4-2; CDR3aa: CASSQDSANGQPQHF
j_gene: TRBJ1-3; v_gene: TRBV18; CDR3aa: CASSRGTGAGNTIYF
j_gene: TRBJ1-1; v_gene: TRBV10-2; CDR3aa: CASSEPGIQAFF
j_gene: TRBJ2-7; v_gene: TRBV7-2; CDR3aa: CASSTRTGNYEQYF
j_gene: TRBJ2-7; v_gene: TRBV27; CDR3aa: CASGLGQGSYEQYF
j_gene: TRBJ2-3; v_gene: TRBV27; CDR3aa: CASSLGVTDTQYF
j_gene: TRBJ2-1; v_gene: TRBV10-3; CDR3aa: CAISAATSGKYNEQFF